The 19 T cell receptor beta chains presented below share a single source sample, sequenced in a study of CD8+ T cells in alopecia areata. RNA, once extracted, was reverse transcribed into cDNA for use as the sequencing template. This table comes from immunoSEQ multiplex PCR, and its TCRdb copy is limited to in-frame clones, with some not included. The repertoire holds over 85,000 clones, with around 44% as singletons. Sequenced material: CD4+ T cells sorted from blood. Every receptor here comes from a human donor with alopecia areata.

This clone was seen a few times. This chain joins TRBV30 and TRBJ1-6; the match to TRBD1 covers 9 bases. V gave up 3 bases and J gave up 10 bases; unmatched junction bases: 10. The germline V gene has CDR1 GTSNPN and CDR2 SVGIG (reference sequence). There are 15 residues in the CDR3. CDR3 protein: CAWRTPDRGWSPLHF. In nucleotides, the CDR3 is TGTGCCTGGAGAACCCCGGACAGGGGTTGGTCACCCCTCCACTTT.

The table lists this clone with a count of one. This chain uses TRBV29-1 with TRBJ2-1; 13 positions agree with TRBD2. With 5 bases clipped from V and 1 base from J, the junction kept 2 bases outside the gene matches. CDR1 is SQVTM and CDR2 is ANQGSEA in the germline V gene. This CDR3 comprises 15 residues. In DNA form, the CDR3 reads TGCAGCGTTCGGACTAGCGGGAGTTCCTACAATGAGCAGTTCTTC. Protein product: CSVRTSGSSYNEQFF.

This clone occurred a few times. J is TRBJ2-5 and V is TRBV29-1; 7 positions agree with TRBD2. Per the germline V gene, CDR1 is SQVTM and CDR2 is ANQGSEA. The CDR3 consists of 12 residues. V lost 7 bases to trimming and J lost 4 bases; unmatched junction nucleotides: 6. The CDR3 nucleotides read TGCAGCGCAAACACGGGGGGAGAGACCCAGTACTTC. Translated: CSANTGGETQYF.

The chain is built from TRBV30 and TRBJ2-5; possibly TRBD1 for D (6 bases). CDR1 is GTSNPN, CDR2 SVGIG, per germline (reference sequence). The CDR3 runs 14 residues. Deletions cut 5 bases from V and 3 bases from J, with 16 bases between. In nucleotides, the CDR3 is TGTGCCTGGGCGCCTACAGGGATTAAAGAGACCCAGTACTTC. Its translation is CAWAPTGIKETQYF.

Comments on this clone: The same CDR3 is also encoded by other DNA sequences in this sample. This chain links TRBV30 with TRBJ2-5; 9 bases are shared with TRBD2. V gave up 5 bases and J gave up 2 bases; unmatched junction bases: 3. CDR1 GTSNPN and CDR2 SVGIG come from the germline V gene (reference sequence). The CDR3 is 13 residues long. This CDR3 reads CAWRLAGQETQYF. CDR3 coding DNA: TGTGCCTGGCGGCTAGCGGGACAAGAGACCCAGTACTTC.

The chain joins TRBV30 to TRBJ2-1, with 10 nucleotides matching TRBD2. Trimming took 2 bases from V and 4 from J; bases not matched to a gene: 5. The V gene's germline CDR1 is GTSNPN and CDR2 SVGIG (reference sequence). CDR3 size: 15 residues. The CDR3 DNA reads TGTGCCTGGAGTTTGGGGACTAGCGTATACAATGAGCAGTTCTTC. Protein sequence: CAWSLGTSVYNEQFF. The full variable domain, its missing parts supplied by reference TRBV30 and TRBJ2-1, is SQTIHQWPATLVQPVGSPLSLECTVEGTSNPNLYWYRQAAGRGLQLLFYSVGIGQISSEVPQNLSASRPQDRQFILSSKKLLLSDSGFYLCAWSLGTSVYNEQFFGPGTRLTVL.

The rearrangement joins TRBV5-6 to TRBJ1-1; D is unclear. Trimming took 3 bases from V and 3 from J, leaving 12 bases between them. This CDR3 is built from 14 residues. Germline V lookup: CDR1 SGHDT, CDR2 YYEEEE. CDR3: CASSYGPKHTEAFF. The CDR3 DNA is TGTGCCAGCAGCTACGGACCTAAGCACACTGAAGCTTTCTTT.

V gene TRBV28 combines with J gene TRBJ2-7; D is perhaps TRBD2 (6 bases). This CDR3 is built from 14 residues. Per the germline V gene, CDR1 is MDHEN and CDR2 is SYDVKM. Trimming took 5 bases from V and 6 from J, leaving 17 bases between them. The DNA for the CDR3 is TGTGCCAGCAGTCTCGCTAGCGTGAAAGGCGAGCAGTACTTC. Protein: CASSLASVKGEQYF.

This chain connects TRBV28 to TRBJ2-7; D uncertain. CDR1 and CDR2 from the germline V gene are MDHEN and SYDVKM. CDR3 length equals 14 residues. V lost 10 bases to trimming and J lost 5 bases, with 21 bases between them. The CDR3 region has the DNA TGTGCCACCAGCAACGGTGGGCCGGGCGACGAGCAGTACTTC. Amino acid sequence: CATSNGGPGDEQYF.

The chain joins TRBV6-6 to TRBJ1-5; D remains ambiguous. The CDR3 totals 15 residues. The ends were cut back, 2 bases at V and 1 base at J, with 9 bases in the middle. Germline V CDR1 and CDR2: MNHNY, SVGAGI (reference sequence). CDR3 nucleotide sequence: TGTGCCAGCAGTTACACGCCCTCGAGCAATCAGCCCCAGCATTTT. It is translated as CASSYTPSSNQPQHF.

The rearrangement links TRBV4-3 to TRBJ2-1; the match to TRBD1 covers 7 bases. Per germline, CDR1 LGHNA and CDR2 YSLEER. Trimming took 2 bases from V and 7 from J; bases not matched to a gene: 8. There are 15 residues in the CDR3. This CDR3 reads CASSQSTGRGNEQFF. In DNA, the CDR3 is TGCGCCAGCAGCCAATCGACAGGGAGAGGGAATGAGCAGTTCTTC.

This clone was counted a few times. This chain links TRBV29-1 with TRBJ1-2; 10 bases are a match to TRBD1. This CDR3 is built from 13 residues. J lost 7 bases, V lost 4 bases, and 6 bases had no gene match. Germline loops: CDR1 SQVTM, CDR2 ANQGSEA. The CDR3 region has the DNA TGCAGCGTTGCCCGACAGGGGGCTGGTGGCTACACCTTC. Protein sequence: CSVARQGAGGYTF. The full variable domain, with the rest looked up from reference TRBV29-1 and TRBJ1-2, is SAVISQKPSRDICQRGTSLTIQCQVDSQVTMMFWYRQQPGQSLTLIATANQGSEATYESGFVIDKFPISRPNLTFSTLTVSNMSPEDSSIYLCSVARQGAGGYTFGSGTRLTVV.

This chain uses TRBV28 with TRBJ1-5, with D perhaps TRBD1 (5 bases). Between the trimmed V and J ends, which lost 6 bases and 0 bases, there was a span of 18 bases. The CDR3 length is 17 residues. CDR1 MDHEN and CDR2 SYDVKM come from the germline V gene. CDR3 sequence (DNA): TGTGCCAGCAGCCACCAGGGACGGGGGTATAGCAATCAGCCCCAGCATTTT. It translates to CASSHQGRGYSNQPQHF.

V is TRBV30 and J is TRBJ1-6; D gene uncertain. Germline V lookup: CDR1 GTSNPN, CDR2 SVGIG (reference sequence). V lost 3 bases and J lost 7, with 16 bases in between. This CDR3 is 15 amino acids long. The CDR3 DNA reads TGTGCCTGGAGCTACTCGCCAGGACCCAATTCACCCCTCCACTTT. Encoded protein: CAWSYSPGPNSPLHF.

J is TRBJ2-7 and V is TRBV29-1; no reliable D call. Germline V CDR1 and CDR2: SQVTM, ANQGSEA. Trimming stripped 4 bases from V and 0 bases from J, with 7 bases between. This CDR3 contains 12 residues. CDR3 DNA sequence: TGCAGCGTTGGGGCAAACTCCTACGAGCAGTACTTC. Residues: CSVGANSYEQYF.

V is TRBV14 and J is TRBJ2-7; TRBD1 might be the D (6 bases). The germline V gene encodes CDR1 SGHDN and CDR2 FVKESK. V was trimmed by 2 bases and J by 6 bases, leaving 20 bases between them. The CDR3 has 16 amino acids. The CDR3 here is CASSQSRLAGAGEQYF. Written as DNA, the CDR3 is TGTGCCAGCAGCCAATCCCGACTGGCAGGGGCTGGCGAGCAGTACTTC.

V usage is TRBV20-1 and J usage is TRBJ2-3; D gene ambiguous. Germline CDR1 reads DFQATT; CDR2 reads SNEGSKA (reference sequence). Trimming took off 4 bases at V and 5 bases at J, with 7 bases between the two ends. CDR3 length: 11 residues. The DNA of the CDR3 is TGCAGTGCTATGACGGGAGATACGCAGTATTTT. Protein: CSAMTGDTQYF.

This clone occurred a few times. This chain connects TRBV23-1 to TRBJ1-5, with TRBD1 matching over 10 bases. TRBV23-1 is assigned to the ORF class and has an uncertain function. CDR3 length: 19 residues. V shed 3 bases and J 4 bases; nucleotides not matched to a gene: 15. The CDR3 sequence: CASSHPGQGCLCGNQPQHF. For the CDR3, the DNA is TGCGCCAGCAGTCATCCGGGACAGGGGTGTCTTTGTGGTAATCAGCCCCAGCATTTT.

The rearrangement uses TRBV30 and TRBJ2-2, with D tentatively TRBD2 (5 bases). Deletions cut 4 bases from V and 6 bases from J, with 9 bases between. Germline V lookup: CDR1 GTSNPN, CDR2 SVGIG (reference sequence). This CDR3 spans 12 amino acids. The CDR3 loop reads CAWTPGAGELFF. CDR3 bases: TGTGCCTGGACCCCCGGGGCCGGGGAGCTGTTTTTT.